What follows is one T cell receptor (beta chain) and its context. This record comes from a study of T cell repertoires in cytomegalovirus infection. Germline assignment: CDR1 MDHEN and CDR2 SYDVKM. The CDR3 contains 14 residues. V dropped 8 bases and J dropped 5 bases, with 18 bases sitting between them. TCRdb redid the calling of the reads with MiXCR, one entry per CDR3 protein. The table lists around 740,000 distinct CDR3 sequences, 35% to 45% of them singletons. The sample taken for sequencing was PBMCs. The chain links TRBV28 to TRBJ2-5, with D perhaps matching TRBD2 (7 bases). The sequence was obtained from a human donor in good health (CMV status not recorded). Some clones in this sample may be carry-over from other donors' samples. The CDR3 sequence: CASLRGGLAETQYF. Here the CDR3 DNA reads TGTGCCAGCCTCAGGGGAGGGTTGGCGGAGACCCAGTACTTC.